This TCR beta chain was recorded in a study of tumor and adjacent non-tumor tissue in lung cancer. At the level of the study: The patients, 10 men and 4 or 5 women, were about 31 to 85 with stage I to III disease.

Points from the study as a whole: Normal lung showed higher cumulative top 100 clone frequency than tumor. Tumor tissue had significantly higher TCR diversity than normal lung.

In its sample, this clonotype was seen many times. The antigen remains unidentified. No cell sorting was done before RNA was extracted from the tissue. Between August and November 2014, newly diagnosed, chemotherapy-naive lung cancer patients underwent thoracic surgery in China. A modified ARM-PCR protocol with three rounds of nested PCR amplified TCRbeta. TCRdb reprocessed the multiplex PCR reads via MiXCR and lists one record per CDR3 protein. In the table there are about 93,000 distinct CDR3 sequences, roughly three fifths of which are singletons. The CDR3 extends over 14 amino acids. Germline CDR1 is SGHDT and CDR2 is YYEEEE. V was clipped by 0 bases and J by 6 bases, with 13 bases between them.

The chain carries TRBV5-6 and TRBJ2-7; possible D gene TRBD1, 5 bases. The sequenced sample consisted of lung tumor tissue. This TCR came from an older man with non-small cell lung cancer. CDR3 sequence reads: CASSLGPGLLEQYF. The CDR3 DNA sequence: TGTGCCAGCAGCTTGGGGCCAGGGCTTCTCGAGCAGTACTTC. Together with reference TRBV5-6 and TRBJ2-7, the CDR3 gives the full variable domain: DAGVTQSPTHLIKTRGQQVTLRCSPKSGHDTVSWYQQALGQGPQFIFQYYEEEERQRGNFPDRFSGHQFPNYSSELNVNALLLGDSALYLCASSLGPGLLEQYFGPGTRLTVT.